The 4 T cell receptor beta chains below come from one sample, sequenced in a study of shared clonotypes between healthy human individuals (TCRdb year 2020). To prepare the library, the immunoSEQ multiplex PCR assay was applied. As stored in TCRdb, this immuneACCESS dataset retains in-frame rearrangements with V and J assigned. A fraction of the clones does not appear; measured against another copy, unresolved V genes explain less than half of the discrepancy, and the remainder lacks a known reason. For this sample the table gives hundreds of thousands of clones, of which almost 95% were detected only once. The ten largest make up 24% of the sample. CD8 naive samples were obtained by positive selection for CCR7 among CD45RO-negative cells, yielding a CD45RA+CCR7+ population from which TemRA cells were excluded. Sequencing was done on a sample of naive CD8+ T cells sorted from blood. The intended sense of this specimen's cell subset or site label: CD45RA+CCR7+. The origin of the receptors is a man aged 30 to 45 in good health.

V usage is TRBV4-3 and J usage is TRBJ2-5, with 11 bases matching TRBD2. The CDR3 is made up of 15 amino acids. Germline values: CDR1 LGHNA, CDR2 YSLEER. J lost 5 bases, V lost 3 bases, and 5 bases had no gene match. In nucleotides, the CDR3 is TGCGCCAGCAGCCATTTGACTAGCGGGGTGGAGACCCAGTACTTC. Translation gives CASSHLTSGVETQYF.

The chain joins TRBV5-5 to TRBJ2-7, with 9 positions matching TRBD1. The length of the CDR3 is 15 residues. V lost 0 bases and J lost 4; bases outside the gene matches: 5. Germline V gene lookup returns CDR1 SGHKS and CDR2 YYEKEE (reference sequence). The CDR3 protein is CASSLEGQGWYEQYF. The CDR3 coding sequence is TGTGCCAGCAGCTTGGAGGGACAGGGTTGGTACGAGCAGTACTTC.

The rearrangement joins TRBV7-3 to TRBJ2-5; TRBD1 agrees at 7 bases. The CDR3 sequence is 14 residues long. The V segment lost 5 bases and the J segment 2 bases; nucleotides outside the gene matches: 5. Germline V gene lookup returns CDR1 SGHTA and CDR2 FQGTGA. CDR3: CASSPGTAQETQYF. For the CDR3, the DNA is TGTGCCAGCAGCCCCGGGACAGCTCAAGAGACCCAGTACTTC.

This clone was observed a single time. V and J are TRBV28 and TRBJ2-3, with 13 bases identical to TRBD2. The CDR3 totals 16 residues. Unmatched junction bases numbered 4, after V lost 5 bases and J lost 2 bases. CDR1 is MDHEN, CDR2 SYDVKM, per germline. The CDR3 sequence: CASSLGLAGITDTQYF. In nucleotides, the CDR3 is TGTGCCAGCAGTCTGGGACTAGCGGGGATCACAGATACGCAGTATTTT.